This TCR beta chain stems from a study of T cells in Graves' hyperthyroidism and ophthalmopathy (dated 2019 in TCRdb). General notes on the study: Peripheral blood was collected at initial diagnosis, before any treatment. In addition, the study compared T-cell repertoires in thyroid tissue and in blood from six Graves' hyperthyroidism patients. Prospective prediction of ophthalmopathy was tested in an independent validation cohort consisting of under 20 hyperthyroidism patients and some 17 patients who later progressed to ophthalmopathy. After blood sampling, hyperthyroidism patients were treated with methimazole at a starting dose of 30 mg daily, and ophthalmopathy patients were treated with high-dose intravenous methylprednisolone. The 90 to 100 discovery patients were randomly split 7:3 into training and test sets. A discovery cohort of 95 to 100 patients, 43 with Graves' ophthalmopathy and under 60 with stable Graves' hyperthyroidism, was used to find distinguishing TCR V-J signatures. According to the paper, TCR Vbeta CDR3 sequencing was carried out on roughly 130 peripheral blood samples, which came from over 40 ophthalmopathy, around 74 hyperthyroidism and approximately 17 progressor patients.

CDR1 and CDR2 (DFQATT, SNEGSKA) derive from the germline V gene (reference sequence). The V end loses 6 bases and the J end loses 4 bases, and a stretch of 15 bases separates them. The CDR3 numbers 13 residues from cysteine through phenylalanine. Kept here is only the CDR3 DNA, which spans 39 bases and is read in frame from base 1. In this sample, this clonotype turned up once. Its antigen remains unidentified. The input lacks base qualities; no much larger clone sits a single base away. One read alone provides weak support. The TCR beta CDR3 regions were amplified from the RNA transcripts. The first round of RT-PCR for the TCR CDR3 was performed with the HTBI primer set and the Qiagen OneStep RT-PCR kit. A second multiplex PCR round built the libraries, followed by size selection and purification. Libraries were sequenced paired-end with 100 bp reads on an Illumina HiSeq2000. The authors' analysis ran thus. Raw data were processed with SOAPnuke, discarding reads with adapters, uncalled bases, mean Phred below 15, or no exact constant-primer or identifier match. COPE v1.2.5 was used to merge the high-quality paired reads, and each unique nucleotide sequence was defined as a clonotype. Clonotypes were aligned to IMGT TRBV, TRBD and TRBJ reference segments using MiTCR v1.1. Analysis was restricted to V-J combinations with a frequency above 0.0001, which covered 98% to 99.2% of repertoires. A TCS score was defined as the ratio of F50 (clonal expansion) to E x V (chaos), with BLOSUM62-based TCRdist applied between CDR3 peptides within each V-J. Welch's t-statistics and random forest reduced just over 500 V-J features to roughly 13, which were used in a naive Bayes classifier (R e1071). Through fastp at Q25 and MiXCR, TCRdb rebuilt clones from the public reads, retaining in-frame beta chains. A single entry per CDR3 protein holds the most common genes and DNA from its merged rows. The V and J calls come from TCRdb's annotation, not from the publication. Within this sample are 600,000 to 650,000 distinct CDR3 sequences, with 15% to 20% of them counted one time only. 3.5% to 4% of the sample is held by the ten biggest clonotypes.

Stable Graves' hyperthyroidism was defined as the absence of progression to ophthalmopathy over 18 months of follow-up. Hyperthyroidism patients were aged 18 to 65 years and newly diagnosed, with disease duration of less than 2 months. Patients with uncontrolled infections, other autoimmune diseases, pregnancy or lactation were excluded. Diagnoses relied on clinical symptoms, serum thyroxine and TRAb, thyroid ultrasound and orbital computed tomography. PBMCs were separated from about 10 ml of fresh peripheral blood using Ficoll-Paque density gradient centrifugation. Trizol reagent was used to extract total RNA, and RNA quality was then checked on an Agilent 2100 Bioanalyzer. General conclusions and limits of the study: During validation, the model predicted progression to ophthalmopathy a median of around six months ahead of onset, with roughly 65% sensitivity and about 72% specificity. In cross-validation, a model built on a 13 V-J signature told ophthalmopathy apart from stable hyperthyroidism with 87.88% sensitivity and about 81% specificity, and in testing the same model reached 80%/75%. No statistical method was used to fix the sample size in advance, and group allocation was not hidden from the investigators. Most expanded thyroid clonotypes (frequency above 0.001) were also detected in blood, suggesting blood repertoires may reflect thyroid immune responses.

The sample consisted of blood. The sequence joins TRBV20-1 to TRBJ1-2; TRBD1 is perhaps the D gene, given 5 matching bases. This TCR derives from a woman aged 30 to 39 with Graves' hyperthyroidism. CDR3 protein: CSASEGTSYGYTF. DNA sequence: TGCAGTGCGAGCGAGGGGACTAGCTATGGCTACACCTTC.